One and the same sample provided the 15 T cell receptor beta chains below, sequenced in a study of blood T cell repertoires in COVID-19. TCRdb's copy holds only in-frame clones and misses some; the assay was immunoSEQ multiplex PCR. The sample lists 300,000 to 350,000 clones, roughly 90% occurring once. Sequenced input: peripheral blood. The origin of the receptors is a woman in her twenties or thirties with COVID-19, enrolled during active disease.

The genes are TRBV29-1 and TRBJ2-7; D is perhaps TRBD2 (5 bases). Germline-derived CDR1 and CDR2 are SQVTM and ANQGSEA. With 5 bases removed from V and 0 bases from J, the gap between germline ends came to 8 bases. This CDR3 spans 12 amino acids. The CDR3 reads CSVQGSSYEQYF. The CDR3 DNA is TGCAGCGTTCAAGGGAGCTCCTACGAGCAGTACTTC.

J is TRBJ1-6 and V is TRBV4-1; 8 positions agree with TRBD1. Per germline, CDR1 MGHRA and CDR2 YSYEKL. V gave up 3 bases and J gave up 9 bases; unmatched junction bases: 16. The CDR3 contains 18 residues. This CDR3 reads CASSQLYQSTGVGSPLHF. CDR3 nucleotides: TGCGCCAGCAGCCAGCTTTACCAGTCGACAGGGGTAGGTTCACCCCTCCACTTT.

The rearrangement links TRBV2 to TRBJ2-5, with D maybe TRBD2 (5 bases). V lost 10 bases, J lost 5 bases, and 17 bases lay in between. The CDR3 runs to 13 residues. The germline V gene encodes CDR1 SNHLY and CDR2 FYNNEI. This CDR3 reads CATLSSWEETQYF. The CDR3 coding sequence is TGTGCCACCTTATCGTCGTGGGAGGAGACCCAGTACTTC.

The J gene is TRBJ1-4, the V gene TRBV5-4, with TRBD1 matching 7 bases. Germline trimming cut 4 bases from V and 8 bases from J; bases unmatched to any gene: 11. This CDR3 spans 15 amino acids. In germline, CDR1 is SGHNT, CDR2 YYREEE (reference sequence). CDR3 amino acids: CASSPTTGSGEKLFF. Here the CDR3 DNA reads TGTGCCAGCAGCCCCACGACAGGGTCGGGCGAAAAACTGTTTTTT.

The chain links TRBV5-1 to TRBJ2-5, with TRBD1 as a possible D gene (6 bases). The V gene's germline CDR1 is SGHRS and CDR2 YFSETQ. The V end was cut by 1 base, the J end by 2 bases, with 15 bases between. The CDR3 is 16 residues long. In DNA form, the CDR3 reads TGCGCCAGCAGCTTGTCATCAACTGACAGGCAAGAGACCCAGTACTTC. Residues: CASSLSSTDRQETQYF.

The chain has TRBV27 and TRBJ2-7; 9 bases match TRBD1. The CDR3 totals 16 residues. Germline CDR1 MNHEY, CDR2 SMNVEV (reference sequence). Trimming cost V 3 bases and J 5 bases; bases outside gene matches: 11. CDR3 region: CASSFRLGTGNDEQYF. The DNA for the CDR3 is TGTGCCAGCAGTTTTAGGCTCGGGACAGGGAACGACGAGCAGTACTTC.

The chain employs TRBV10-3 and TRBJ2-1, with 8 bases aligning to TRBD1. Germline loops: CDR1 ENHRY, CDR2 SYGVKD. V shed 4 bases, J shed 9 bases, and the junction held 8 bases outside the gene matches. There are 14 residues in the CDR3. CDR3 amino acids: CAISADRDRSEQFF. In nucleotides, the CDR3 is TGTGCCATCAGTGCGGACAGGGATCGGAGTGAGCAGTTCTTC.

The J gene is TRBJ1-1, the V gene TRBV11-2; 8 bases line up with TRBD1. Germline loops: CDR1 SGHAT, CDR2 FQNNGV. V was clipped by 5 bases and J by 0 bases; unmatched bases: 5. The CDR3 sequence is 15 residues long. The CDR3 sequence: CASSMQGALNTEAFF. CDR3 nucleotides: TGTGCCAGCAGCATGCAGGGGGCACTGAACACTGAAGCTTTCTTT.

The chain recombines TRBV27 with TRBJ1-4; TRBD1 aligns across 11 bases. Per germline, CDR1 MNHEY and CDR2 SMNVEV (reference sequence). The CDR3 covers 14 residues. V lost 5 bases and J lost 11; bases outside the gene matches: 7. CDR3 in DNA: TGTGCCAGCAGTCGAGGACAGGGGGCGGTGAAACTGTTTTTT. Protein sequence: CASSRGQGAVKLFF. Using reference TRBV27 and TRBJ1-4 for the parts outside the CDR3, the full variable domain is EAQVTQNPRYLITVTGKKLTVTCSQNMNHEYMSWYRQDPGLGLRQIYYSMNVEVTDKGDVPEGYKVSRKEKRNFPLILESPSPNQTSLYFCASSRGQGAVKLFFGSGTQLSVL.

The V call is TRBV28, the J call TRBJ2-1; tentatively, D is TRBD2 (7 bases). The germline CDR1 and CDR2 sequences are MDHEN and SYDVKM. CDR3 length equals 12 residues. The germline V and J ends were trimmed by 10 bases and 6 bases, with 13 bases remaining between them. This chain's CDR3 is CATEGGVNEQFF. CDR3 DNA: TGTGCCACCGAGGGGGGGGTCAATGAGCAGTTCTTC.

J is TRBJ2-7 and V is TRBV3-1 (or the pseudogene TRBV3-2); unclear D gene. The CDR3 is 14 residues long. Looked up from germline, CDR1 is LGHDT and CDR2 is YNNKEL (reference sequence). Trimming took 5 bases from V and 2 from J, leaving 13 bases between them. The CDR3 DNA is TGTGCCAGCAGCTCCGACACGAATCCCTACGAGCAGTACTTC. Its translation is CASSSDTNPYEQYF.

CDR3 sequence reads: CASSTGQGHYEQYF. In nucleotides, the CDR3 is TGTGCCAGCAGCACGGGACAGGGCCACTACGAGCAGTACTTC. The V and J genes are TRBV11-1 and TRBJ2-7; 9 nucleotides match TRBD1. The germline V gene has CDR1 SGHAT and CDR2 FQDESV (reference sequence). Trimming at V came to 5 bases and at J to 3 bases, leaving 5 bases not matched to a gene. This CDR3 is 14 amino acids long.

This rearrangement joins TRBV19 to TRBJ1-2; no clear D gene. The germline gives CDR1 LNHDA, CDR2 SQIVND (reference sequence). Trimming removed 1 base from V and 6 bases from J, with 9 bases in between. The CDR3 has 13 residues. This CDR3 reads CASSIAEEHGYTF. In DNA form, the CDR3 reads TGTGCCAGTAGTATAGCGGAGGAGCATGGCTACACCTTC. The full variable domain, its missing parts supplied by reference TRBV19 and TRBJ1-2, is DGGITQSPKYLFRKEGQNVTLSCEQNLNHDAMYWYRQDPGQGLRLIYYSQIVNDFQKGDIAEGYSVSREKKESFPLTVTSAQKNPTAFYLCASSIAEEHGYTFGSGTRLTVV.

Here the CDR3 DNA reads TGTGCCAGCAGCGTCACACTAGCGGGAGGGACAGATACGCAGTATTTT. It translates to CASSVTLAGGTDTQYF. The rearrangement joins TRBV7-3 to TRBJ2-3; TRBD2 aligns across 13 bases. The trim removed 5 bases at V and 3 bases at J, leaving 5 bases unmatched. In germline, CDR1 is SGHTA, CDR2 FQGTGA. The CDR3 is 16 residues long.

The V call is TRBV6-5, the J call TRBJ1-1; the match to TRBD1 covers 8 bases. This CDR3 region has 16 residues. V gave up 0 bases and J gave up 5 bases; unmatched junction bases: 8. Per germline, CDR1 MNHEY and CDR2 SVGAGI. The CDR3 nucleotides are TGTGCCAGCAGTTACTCGGGGTACAGGGGGGTGACTGAAGCTTTCTTT. Amino acids: CASSYSGYRGVTEAFF.